Given below is one TCR beta chain in context. Antigen unknown. This CDR3 has 15 residues. CDR1 is SGHTA, CDR2 FQGTGA, per germline. V was clipped by 1 base and J by 0 bases; unmatched bases: 1. The method was immunoSEQ multiplex PCR; TCRdb's version includes in-frame clones alone and lacks a portion of them. Of about 83,000 clones in the sample, 70% to 90% were seen once. The data belong to a study of T cell responses to AZD1222 COVID-19 vaccine. Doses given second, at about 4 or about 12 weeks, were pooled. Points from the study as a whole: Among vaccine-associated CD4 TCRs, coverage spanned spike, with dominance at 160-218 and 743-854. Clonal diversity may have been underestimated, and the donors were mostly white British, with more females than males.

This receptor was obtained from an adult who received the AZD1222 COVID-19 vaccine. The chain employs TRBV7-3 and TRBJ1-2; 8 bases are a match to TRBD1. The sequences come from peripheral blood, collected 28 days after the second AZD1222 dose. The DNA for the CDR3 is TGTGCCAGCAGCTTAAAGGACAGGGCTAACTATGGCTACACCTTC. It yields the protein CASSLKDRANYGYTF. Full variable domain (remainder filled in from reference TRBV7-3 and TRBJ1-2): GAGVSQTPSNKVTEKGKYVELRCDPISGHTALYWYRQSLGQGPEFLIYFQGTGAADDSGLPNDRFFAVRPEGSVSTLKIQRTERGDSAVYLCASSLKDRANYGYTFGSGTRLTVV.